This T cell receptor beta chain was found in a study of control samples from healthy donors and cancer patients. TCRdb's copy holds only in-frame clones and misses some; the assay was immunoSEQ multiplex PCR. The sample includes about 84,000 clones, 84% of them seen just once. The TCR comes from a man in his fifties or sixties with head and neck cancer. The specimen sequenced was PBMCs.

The CDR3 spells CASSFNTNNEQFF. CDR3 DNA: TGTGCCAGCAGCTTCAACACGAACAATGAGCAGTTCTTC. The chain uses TRBV5-4 and TRBJ2-1; no firm D call. The CDR3 runs to 13 residues. Trimming left V 2 bases short and J 5 bases short, with 8 bases between. From germline, CDR1 is SGHNT and CDR2 YYREEE (reference sequence).